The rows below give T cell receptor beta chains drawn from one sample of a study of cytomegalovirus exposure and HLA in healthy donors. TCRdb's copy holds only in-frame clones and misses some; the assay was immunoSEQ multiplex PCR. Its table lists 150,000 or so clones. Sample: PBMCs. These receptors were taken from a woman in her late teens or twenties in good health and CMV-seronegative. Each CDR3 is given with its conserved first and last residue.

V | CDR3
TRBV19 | CASSQSGTGWLYSNQPQHF
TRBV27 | CAGSSEGLAYTDTQYF
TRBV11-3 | CASSLAGRENTEAFF
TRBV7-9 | CASSPYRLANYGYTF
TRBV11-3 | CASSLYTIRVGNEQFF
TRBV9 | CASSGSGGLADTQYF
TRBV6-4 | CASRGREGSEAFF
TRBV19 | CASSMGQAYEQYF
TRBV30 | CAWSVPSSSYEQYF
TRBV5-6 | CASRQNRGLAAGYTF
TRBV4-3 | CASSQDRGSGQGKTQYF
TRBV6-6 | CASSYGLAGGKETQYF
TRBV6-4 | CASSDSVGSDEAFF
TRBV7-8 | CASSPGTGQHYGYTF
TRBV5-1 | CASSPGQPNTEAFF
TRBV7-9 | CASSLGGRYTGELFF
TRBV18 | CASSDRGVVGEKLFF
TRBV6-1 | CASTPRQGTFNEQFF
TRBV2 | CASSARAYEQYF
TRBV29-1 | CSVVTGTSYEQFF
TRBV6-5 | CASSYSGTGDTEAFF
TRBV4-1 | CASSQDQAGQPQHF
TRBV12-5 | CASLPGTGSTGELFF
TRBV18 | CASSPLPINYGYTF
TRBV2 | CASSSDSTYNEQFF
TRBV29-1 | CSVQGVSYEQYF
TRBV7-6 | CASSFGQGYGYTF
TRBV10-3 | CAISESGQMGAFF
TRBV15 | CATSRFPRTASTDTQYF
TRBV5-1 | CASSLSVNTEAFF
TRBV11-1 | CASSLLAGQNYGYTF
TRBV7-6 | CASSKGLAGVGEQYF
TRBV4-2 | CASSQGHGSTAQYF
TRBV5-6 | CASSRLAGSTDTQYF
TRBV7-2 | CASSFNLDRTVEAFF
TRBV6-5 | CASSYMGPSYEQYF
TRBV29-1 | CSVDVGLAGTQETQYF
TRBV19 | CASSSKPGLAIQETQYF